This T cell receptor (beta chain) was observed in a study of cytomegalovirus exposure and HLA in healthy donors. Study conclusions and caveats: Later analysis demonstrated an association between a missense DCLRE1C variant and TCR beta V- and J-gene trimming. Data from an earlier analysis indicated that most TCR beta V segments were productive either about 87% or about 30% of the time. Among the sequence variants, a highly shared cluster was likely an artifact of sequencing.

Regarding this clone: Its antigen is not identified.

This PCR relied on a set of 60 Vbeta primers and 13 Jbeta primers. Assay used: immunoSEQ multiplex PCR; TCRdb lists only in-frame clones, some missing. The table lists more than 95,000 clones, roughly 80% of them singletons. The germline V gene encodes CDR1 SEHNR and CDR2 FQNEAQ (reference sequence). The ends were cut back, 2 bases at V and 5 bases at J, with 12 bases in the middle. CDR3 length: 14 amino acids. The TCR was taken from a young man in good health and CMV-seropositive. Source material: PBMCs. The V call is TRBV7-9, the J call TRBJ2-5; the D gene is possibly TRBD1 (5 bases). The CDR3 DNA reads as TGTGCCAGCAGCTTAAATGGGGCGCAGGAGACCCAGTACTTC. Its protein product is CASSLNGAQETQYF.